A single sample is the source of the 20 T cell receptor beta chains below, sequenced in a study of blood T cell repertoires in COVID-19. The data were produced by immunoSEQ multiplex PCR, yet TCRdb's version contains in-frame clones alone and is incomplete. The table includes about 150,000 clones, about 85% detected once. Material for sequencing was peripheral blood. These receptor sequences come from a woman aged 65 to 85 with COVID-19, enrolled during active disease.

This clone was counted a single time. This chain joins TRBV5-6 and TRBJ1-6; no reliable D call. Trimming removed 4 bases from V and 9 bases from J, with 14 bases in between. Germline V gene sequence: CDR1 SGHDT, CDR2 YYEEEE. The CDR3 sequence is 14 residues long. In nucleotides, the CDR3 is TGTGCCAGCAGCCCATTCGGGAAATCTTCACCCCTCCACTTT. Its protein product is CASSPFGKSSPLHF.

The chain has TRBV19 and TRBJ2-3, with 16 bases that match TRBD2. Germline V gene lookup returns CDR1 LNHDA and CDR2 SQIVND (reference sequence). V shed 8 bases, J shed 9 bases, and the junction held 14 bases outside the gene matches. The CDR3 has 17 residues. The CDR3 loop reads CASSWPLGTSGGATQYF. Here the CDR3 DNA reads TGTGCCAGTTCTTGGCCCCTCGGGACTAGCGGGGGGGCCACGCAGTATTTT.

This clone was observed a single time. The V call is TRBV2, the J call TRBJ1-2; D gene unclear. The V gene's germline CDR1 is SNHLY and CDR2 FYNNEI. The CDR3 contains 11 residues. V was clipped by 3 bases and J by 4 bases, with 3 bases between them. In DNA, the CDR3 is TGTGCCAGCAGTGACATCTATGGCTACACCTTC. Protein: CASSDIYGYTF.

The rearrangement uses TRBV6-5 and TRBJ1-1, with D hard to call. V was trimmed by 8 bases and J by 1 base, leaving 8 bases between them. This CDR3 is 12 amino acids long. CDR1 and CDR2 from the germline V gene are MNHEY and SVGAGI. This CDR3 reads CASLPGNTEAFF. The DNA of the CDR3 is TGTGCCAGCCTCCCGGGGAACACTGAAGCTTTCTTT.

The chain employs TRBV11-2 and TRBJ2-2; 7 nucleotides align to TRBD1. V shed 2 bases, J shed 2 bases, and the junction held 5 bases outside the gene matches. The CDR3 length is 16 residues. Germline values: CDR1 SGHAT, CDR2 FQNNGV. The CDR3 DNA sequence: TGTGCCAGCAGCTTATTAGGGGGCCTAAACACCGGGGAGCTGTTTTTT. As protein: CASSLLGGLNTGELFF. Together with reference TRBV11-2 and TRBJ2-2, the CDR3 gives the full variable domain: EAGVAQSPRYKIIEKRQSVAFWCNPISGHATLYWYQQILGQGPKLLIQFQNNGVVDDSQLPKDRFSAERLKGVDSTLKIQPAKLEDSAVYLCASSLLGGLNTGELFFGEGSRLTVL.

CDR3 residues: CASSLTRGGGTITDTQYF. CDR3 DNA: TGTGCCAGCAGCTTAACGCGAGGGGGCGGGACGATTACAGATACGCAGTATTTT. This chain connects TRBV7-2 to TRBJ2-3, with a possible D match to TRBD1 (7 bases). This CDR3 comprises 18 residues. Trimming shortened V by 2 bases and J by 3 bases, and 21 bases separated the two germline ends. The germline gives CDR1 SGHTA, CDR2 FQGNSA.

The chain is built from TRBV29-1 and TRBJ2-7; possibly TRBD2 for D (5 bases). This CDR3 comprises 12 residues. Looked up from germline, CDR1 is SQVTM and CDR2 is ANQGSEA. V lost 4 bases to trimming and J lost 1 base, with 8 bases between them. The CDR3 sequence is CSVGSGSYEQYF. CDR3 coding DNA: TGCAGCGTTGGTTCGGGATCCTACGAGCAGTACTTC.

The CDR3 coding sequence is TGTGCCAGCAGCTCCCCTCGACAGGGGAACACTGAAGCTTTCTTT. It codes for CASSSPRQGNTEAFF. V usage is TRBV7-2 and J usage is TRBJ1-1; 7 bases map to TRBD1. V shed 4 bases and J 1 base; nucleotides not matched to a gene: 6. The germline gives CDR1 SGHTA, CDR2 FQGNSA. This CDR3 comprises 15 residues.

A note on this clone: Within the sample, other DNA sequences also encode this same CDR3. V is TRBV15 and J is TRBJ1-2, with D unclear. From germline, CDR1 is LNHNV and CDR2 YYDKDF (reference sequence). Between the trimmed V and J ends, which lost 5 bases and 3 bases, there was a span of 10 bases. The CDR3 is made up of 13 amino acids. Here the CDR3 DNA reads TGTGCCACCAGCGGGCTCGGCGACTATGGCTACACCTTC. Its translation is CATSGLGDYGYTF.

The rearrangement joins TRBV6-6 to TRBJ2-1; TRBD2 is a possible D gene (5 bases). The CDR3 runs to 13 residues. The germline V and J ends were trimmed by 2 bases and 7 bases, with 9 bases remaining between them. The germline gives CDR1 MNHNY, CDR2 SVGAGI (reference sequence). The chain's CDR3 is CASSYGPGNEQFF. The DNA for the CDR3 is TGTGCCAGCAGTTACGGCCCGGGGAATGAGCAGTTCTTC.

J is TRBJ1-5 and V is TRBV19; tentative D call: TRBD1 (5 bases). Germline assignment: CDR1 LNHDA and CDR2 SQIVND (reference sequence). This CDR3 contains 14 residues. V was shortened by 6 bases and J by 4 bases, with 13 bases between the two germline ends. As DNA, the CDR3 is TGTGCCAGTAGCGGAAGACAGAATAATCAGCCCCAGCATTTT. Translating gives CASSGRQNNQPQHF.

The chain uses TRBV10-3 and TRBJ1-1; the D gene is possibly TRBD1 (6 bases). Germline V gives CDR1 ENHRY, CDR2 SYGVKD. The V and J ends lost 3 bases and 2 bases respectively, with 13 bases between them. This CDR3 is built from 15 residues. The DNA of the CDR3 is TGTGCCATCAGTGAATTTGGGGGCGCCAACACTGAAGCTTTCTTT. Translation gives CAISEFGGANTEAFF.

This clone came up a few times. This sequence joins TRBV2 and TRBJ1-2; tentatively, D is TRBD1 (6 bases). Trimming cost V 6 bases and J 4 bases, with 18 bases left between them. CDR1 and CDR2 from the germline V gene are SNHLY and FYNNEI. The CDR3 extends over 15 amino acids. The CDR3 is CASRVDRLQAYGYTF. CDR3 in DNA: TGTGCCAGCAGAGTAGACAGGCTACAGGCCTATGGCTACACCTTC. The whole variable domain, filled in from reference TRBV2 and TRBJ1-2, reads EPEVTQTPSHQVTQMGQEVILRCVPISNHLYFYWYRQILGQKVEFLVSFYNNEISEKSEIFDDQFSVERPDGSNFTLKIRSTKLEDSAMYFCASRVDRLQAYGYTFGSGTRLTVV.

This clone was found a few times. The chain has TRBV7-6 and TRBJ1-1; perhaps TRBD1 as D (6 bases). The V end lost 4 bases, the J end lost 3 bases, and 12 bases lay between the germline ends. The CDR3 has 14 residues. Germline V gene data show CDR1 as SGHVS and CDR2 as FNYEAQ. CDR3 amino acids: CASSSQGKDTEAFF. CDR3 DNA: TGTGCCAGCAGCTCCCAGGGGAAAGACACTGAAGCTTTCTTT. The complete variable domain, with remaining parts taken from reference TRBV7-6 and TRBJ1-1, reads GAGVSQSPRYKVTKRGQDVALRCDPISGHVSLYWYRQALGQGPEFLTYFNYEAQQDKSGLPNDRFSAERPEGSISTLTIQRTEQRDSAMYRCASSSQGKDTEAFFGQGTRLTVV.

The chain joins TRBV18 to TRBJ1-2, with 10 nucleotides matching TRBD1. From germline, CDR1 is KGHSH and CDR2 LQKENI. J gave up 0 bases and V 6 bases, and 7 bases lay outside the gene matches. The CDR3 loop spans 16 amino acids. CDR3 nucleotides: TGTGCCAGCTCGCCGAGAGGACAGGGGGCTAACTATGGCTACACCTTC. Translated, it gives CASSPRGQGANYGYTF.

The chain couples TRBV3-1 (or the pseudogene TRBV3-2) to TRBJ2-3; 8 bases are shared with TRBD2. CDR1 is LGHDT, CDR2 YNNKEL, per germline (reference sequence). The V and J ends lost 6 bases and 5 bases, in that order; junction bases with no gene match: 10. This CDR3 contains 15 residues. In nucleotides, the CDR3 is TGTGCCAGCAGGGGCCGCGGGGGGCCCGGAGATACGCAGTATTTT. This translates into CASRGRGGPGDTQYF.

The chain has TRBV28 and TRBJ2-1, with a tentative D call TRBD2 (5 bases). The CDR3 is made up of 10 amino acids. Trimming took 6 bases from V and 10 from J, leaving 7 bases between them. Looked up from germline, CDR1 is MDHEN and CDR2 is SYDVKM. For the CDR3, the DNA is TGTGCCAGCAGGGAGCGGGAGCAGTTCTTC. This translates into CASREREQFF.

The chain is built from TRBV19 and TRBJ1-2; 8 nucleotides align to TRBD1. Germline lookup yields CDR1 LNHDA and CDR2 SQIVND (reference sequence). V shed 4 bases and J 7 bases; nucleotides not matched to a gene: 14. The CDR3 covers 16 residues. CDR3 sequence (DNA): TGTGCCAGTAGTAAGTTTACCGCGGACAGGGCAGCTGGCTACACCTTC. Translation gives CASSKFTADRAAGYTF.

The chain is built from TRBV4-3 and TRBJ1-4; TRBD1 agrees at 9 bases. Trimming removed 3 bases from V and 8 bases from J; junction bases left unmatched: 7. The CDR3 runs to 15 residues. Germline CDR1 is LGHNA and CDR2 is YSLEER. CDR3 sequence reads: CASSQETGGGEKLFF. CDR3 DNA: TGCGCCAGCAGCCAGGAAACAGGGGGCGGCGAAAAACTGTTTTTT.

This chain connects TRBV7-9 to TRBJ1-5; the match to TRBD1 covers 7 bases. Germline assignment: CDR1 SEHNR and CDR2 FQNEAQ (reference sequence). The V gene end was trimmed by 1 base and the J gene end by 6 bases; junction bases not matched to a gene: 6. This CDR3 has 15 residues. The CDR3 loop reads CASSLGGSGGQPQHF. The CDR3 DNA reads TGTGCCAGCAGCTTAGGAGGTTCAGGGGGTCAGCCCCAGCATTTT.